This TCR beta chain was captured in a study of shared clonotypes between healthy human individuals. General study findings and limits: A small donor pool kept down the genetic and exposure-history diversity that was represented.

The count of this clone is one. Its antigen remains unidentified. Assay execution proceeded at the deep level. When replicate PCRs were run on sorted subsets, they used 200 to 250 ng DNA, tens of thousands of T cell genomes. Here immunoSEQ multiplex PCR was the method, and the copy in TCRdb shows in-frame clones only, minus some. The table shows 2 million to 3 million clones, with roughly 93% occurring only once. Germline V gene data show CDR1 as SGHAT and CDR2 as FQNNGV. The CDR3 is 15 residues long. V lost 3 bases and J lost 1; bases outside the gene matches: 4. This sequence originates from a man aged 18 to 30 in good health. Some clones in this sample may be carry-over from other donors' samples. The gene calls are TRBV11-2 and TRBJ2-3; 7 nucleotides match TRBD1. The sequencing sample was made of naive CD4+ T cells from PBMCs. Subset defined: CD45RA+ positively selected. For the CDR3, the DNA is TGTGCCAGCAGCTTCTCCGGGACAGGCACAGATACGCAGTATTTT. It codes for CASSFSGTGTDTQYF.